Shown below are 2 T cell receptor beta chains from a single sample sequenced in a study of early T cells in non-severe SARS-CoV-2 infection. TCRdb fed the 5' RACE reads into MiXCR, producing one record per CDR3 protein. Among around 44,000 distinct CDR3 sequences, 6% to 8% were seen once, and the ten largest hold 5% to 6.5%. The sample was whole blood. The receptors come from an adult who was a healthcare worker with PCR-confirmed SARS-CoV-2 infection or an uninfected control (not recorded which).

This clonotype has ten or more counts. The rearrangement joins TRBV6-1 to TRBJ1-1; possibly TRBD1 for D (5 bases). V shed 5 bases and J shed 2 bases, with 12 bases lying between them. The germline gives CDR1 MNHNS, CDR2 SASEGT. The CDR3 runs to 14 residues. In DNA form, the CDR3 reads TGTGCCAGCAGTTCGGGACCTTATAACACTGAAGCTTTCTTT. Its translation is CASSSGPYNTEAFF.

The chain employs TRBV9 and TRBJ2-3; 8 bases map to TRBD2. Germline V CDR1 and CDR2: SGDLS, YYNGEE. Trimming removed 0 bases from V and 0 bases from J; junction bases left unmatched: 3. The CDR3 covers 16 residues. DNA of the CDR3: TGTGCCAGCAGCGTAGATCCGGGGGGGAGCACAGATACGCAGTATTTT. It translates to CASSVDPGGSTDTQYF.